Each of the 27 T cell receptor beta chains below was sequenced from the same sample in a study of blood T cell repertoires in COVID-19. Clones were sequenced by immunoSEQ multiplex PCR, and TCRdb holds only the in-frame ones, with some missing. The table has 330,000 or so clones, over 75% seen once. The source material was PBMCs or T cells enriched from blood (not recorded which). The source is a woman aged 25-40 years who had recovered from COVID-19.

The CDR3 region has the DNA TGCGCCAGCAGCAGTGGTAACACTGAAGCTTTCTTT. It specifies CASSSGNTEAFF. The rearrangement links TRBV10-1 to TRBJ1-1, with D uncertain. The CDR3 loop spans 12 amino acids. Looked up from germline, CDR1 is WNHNN and CDR2 is SYGVQD (reference sequence). V lost 6 bases and J lost 2, with 7 bases in between.

The chain uses TRBV5-5 and TRBJ2-3; TRBD2 is a possible D gene (5 bases). Germline-derived CDR1 and CDR2 are SGHKS and YYEKEE (reference sequence). V lost 0 bases, J lost 5 bases, and 10 bases lay in between. The CDR3 has 14 residues. CDR3 in DNA: TGTGCCAGCAGCTTGGTCGTAGGAGGAGATACGCAGTATTTT. It is translated as CASSLVVGGDTQYF.

V gene TRBV29-1 combines with J gene TRBJ1-1; 7 bases align to TRBD1. The V gene's germline CDR1 is SQVTM and CDR2 ANQGSEA. The CDR3 is 13 residues long. J gave up 2 bases and V 7 bases, and 7 bases lay outside the gene matches. The CDR3 sequence: CSANRGSNTEAFF. The CDR3 DNA reads TGCAGCGCCAACAGGGGCTCAAACACTGAAGCTTTCTTT.

V and J are TRBV6-5 and TRBJ2-1; 8 nucleotides align to TRBD1. Germline V lookup: CDR1 MNHEY, CDR2 SVGAGI. V was clipped by 0 bases and J by 8 bases; unmatched bases: 3. The length of the CDR3 is 14 residues. The CDR3 here is CASSYSAGGYEQFF. The DNA for the CDR3 is TGTGCCAGCAGTTACTCGGCAGGGGGCTATGAGCAGTTCTTC.

The rearrangement joins TRBV7-8 to TRBJ1-1, with D hard to call. Germline V gene data show CDR1 as SGHVS and CDR2 as FQNEAQ. Trimming took 1 base from V and 0 from J, leaving 15 bases between them. The CDR3 runs to 17 residues. The CDR3: CASSLVGQPFMNTEAFF. The CDR3 bases are TGTGCCAGCAGCTTAGTGGGCCAACCGTTCATGAACACTGAAGCTTTCTTT.

V usage is TRBV10-1 and J usage is TRBJ2-2; 7 positions match TRBD1. J lost 4 bases, V lost 5 bases, and 4 bases had no gene match. Germline V gene data show CDR1 as WNHNN and CDR2 as SYGVQD (reference sequence). This CDR3 contains 14 residues. Here the CDR3 reads CASSRQGPTGELFF. The CDR3 bases are TGCGCCAGCAGTAGACAGGGACCCACCGGGGAGCTGTTTTTT.

The chain has TRBV27 and TRBJ2-7; 7 positions match TRBD2. The germline CDR1 and CDR2 sequences are MNHEY and SMNVEV (reference sequence). CDR3 length: 14 residues. The V gene end was trimmed by 2 bases and the J gene end by 3 bases; junction bases not matched to a gene: 4. CDR3 coding DNA: TGTGCCAGCAGTTTAGTAGCGGGTGGCTACGAGCAGTACTTC. This sequence encodes CASSLVAGGYEQYF.

V and J are TRBV6-2 or TRBV6-3 and TRBJ2-1; 8 nucleotides match TRBD2. CDR3 length: 14 amino acids. Trimming at V came to 2 bases and at J to 6 bases, leaving 3 bases not matched to a gene. Germline assignment: CDR1 MNHEY and CDR2 SVGEGT. CDR3: CASSYALAGNEQFF. Here the CDR3 DNA reads TGTGCCAGCAGTTACGCTCTAGCGGGCAATGAGCAGTTCTTC.

This chain connects TRBV27 to TRBJ2-7, with a tentative D call TRBD2 (5 bases). The CDR3 loop spans 12 amino acids. Germline V gene data show CDR1 as MNHEY and CDR2 as SMNVEV (reference sequence). V was pared by 3 bases and J by 8 bases, with 11 bases between. The CDR3 DNA is TGTGCCAGCAGTTTTGCGGGTATTAAGCAGTACTTC. Translated, it gives CASSFAGIKQYF.

The rearrangement joins TRBV7-9 to TRBJ2-7; 8 nucleotides align to TRBD1. J was trimmed by 2 bases and V by 2 bases; bases with no gene match: 2. The CDR3 loop spans 14 amino acids. Germline V gives CDR1 SEHNR, CDR2 FQNEAQ (reference sequence). The CDR3 DNA sequence: TGTGCCAGCAGCTTACAGGGGGCCGCCTACGAGCAGTACTTC. It encodes CASSLQGAAYEQYF.

J is TRBJ2-7 and V is TRBV5-5, with 11 bases fitting TRBD2. The CDR3 length is 14 residues. Trimming took 4 bases from V and 5 from J; bases not matched to a gene: 5. CDR1 and CDR2 from the germline V gene are SGHKS and YYEKEE (reference sequence). The CDR3 sequence is CASSGTSGSHEQYF. The DNA for the CDR3 is TGTGCCAGCAGCGGGACTAGCGGATCTCACGAGCAGTACTTC.

This clone has just a few counts. The V and J genes are TRBV28 and TRBJ1-5; weak D call: TRBD1 (5 bases). CDR1 MDHEN and CDR2 SYDVKM come from the germline V gene. The length of the CDR3 is 16 residues. The germline V and J ends were trimmed by 3 bases and 9 bases, with 21 bases remaining between them. CDR3 loop: CASSLHRLAPVGPQHF. CDR3 nucleotide sequence: TGTGCCAGCAGTTTGCACAGGTTGGCCCCGGTCGGGCCCCAGCATTTT.

This clone was seen a handful of times. The J gene is TRBJ1-1, the V gene TRBV3-1 (or the pseudogene TRBV3-2); D is undetermined. The CDR3 sequence is 15 residues long. Trimming cost V 5 bases and J 0 bases, with 13 bases left between them. CDR1 is LGHDT and CDR2 is YNNKEL in the germline V gene (reference sequence). The CDR3 DNA reads TGTGCCAGCAGCTACCTCGGGGTGATGAACACTGAAGCTTTCTTT. Protein: CASSYLGVMNTEAFF.

The chain carries TRBV27 and TRBJ1-4; 9 bases are a match to TRBD1. The CDR3 length is 16 residues. V shed 1 base and J 7 bases; nucleotides not matched to a gene: 7. Germline V gene data show CDR1 as MNHEY and CDR2 as SMNVEV (reference sequence). The CDR3 DNA follows: TGTGCCAGCAGTTTATTCGGACAGGGGTTCGGTGAAAAACTGTTTTTT. Its protein is CASSLFGQGFGEKLFF.

The chain recombines TRBV7-9 with TRBJ2-7; D perhaps matches TRBD2 (5 bases). Germline values: CDR1 SEHNR, CDR2 FQNEAQ (reference sequence). The length of the CDR3 is 15 residues. V lost 5 bases and J 6 bases, leaving 20 bases between the germline ends. CDR3 coding DNA: TGTGCCAGCAGCGCTCCGGGATACAAAATTCGCGAGCAGTACTTC. This gives the protein CASSAPGYKIREQYF.

The CDR3 is CASMENGGNTIYF. Written as DNA, the CDR3 is TGCGCCAGCATGGAGAACGGAGGAAACACCATATATTTT. The rearrangement uses TRBV5-1 and TRBJ1-3; no firm D call. From germline, CDR1 is SGHRS and CDR2 YFSETQ. V lost 6 bases and J lost 4, with 11 bases in between. The CDR3 sequence is 13 residues long.

The V gene is TRBV6-1, the J gene TRBJ1-2; no clear D. From germline, CDR1 is MNHNS and CDR2 SASEGT. V was shortened by 1 base and J by 4 bases, with 13 bases between the two germline ends. The CDR3 runs 15 residues. In nucleotides, the CDR3 is TGTGCCAGCAGTGAAGTACACAGTAGTAGCTATGGCTACACCTTC. This codes for CASSEVHSSSYGYTF.

The V and J genes are TRBV5-6 and TRBJ1-1; 7 bases map to TRBD1. J was trimmed by 7 bases and V by 3 bases; bases with no gene match: 3. Germline CDR1 SGHDT, CDR2 YYEEEE. This CDR3 has 12 amino acids. Written as DNA, the CDR3 is TGTGCCAGCAGCTCGACAGGGCTTGAAGCTTTCTTT. Its protein is CASSSTGLEAFF.

J is TRBJ2-1 and V is TRBV19; 9 bases agree with TRBD2. With V trimmed by 0 bases and J by 10 bases, 7 bases remained unmatched. CDR1 LNHDA and CDR2 SQIVND come from the germline V gene (reference sequence). This CDR3 spans 15 amino acids. In nucleotides, the CDR3 is TGTGCCAGTAGTATAGAACTAGCGGGTTCACGGGAGCAGTTCTTC. The encoded protein is CASSIELAGSREQFF.

The chain combines TRBV7-9 with TRBJ2-1; 11 bases align to TRBD2. Germline V gene data show CDR1 as SEHNR and CDR2 as FQNEAQ (reference sequence). The CDR3 runs to 16 residues. Trimming at V came to 1 base and at J to 10 bases, leaving 9 bases not matched to a gene. CDR3 in amino acids: CASSLEGSGRAREQFF. The CDR3 coding sequence is TGTGCCAGCAGCTTAGAGGGTAGCGGGAGGGCGCGAGAGCAGTTCTTC.

The CDR3 is CAWSAQATGEQYF. The CDR3 coding sequence is TGTGCCTGGAGTGCTCAGGCCACGGGGGAGCAGTACTTC. This chain connects TRBV30 to TRBJ2-7; D is possibly TRBD2 (5 bases). The CDR3 runs 13 residues. CDR1 GTSNPN and CDR2 SVGIG come from the germline V gene (reference sequence). Deletions cut 1 base from V and 7 bases from J, with 14 bases between. The full variable domain, in which reference TRBV30 and TRBJ2-7 provide the parts outside the CDR3, is SQTIHQWPATLVQPVGSPLSLECTVEGTSNPNLYWYRQAAGRGLQLLFYSVGIGQISSEVPQNLSASRPQDRQFILSSKKLLLSDSGFYLCAWSAQATGEQYFGPGTRLTVT.

The chain has TRBV28 and TRBJ1-1; 8 positions agree with TRBD1. The CDR3 is 14 residues long. CDR1 is MDHEN and CDR2 is SYDVKM in the germline V gene. V lost 4 bases and J lost 1; bases outside the gene matches: 2. This CDR3 is CASSSGGSNTEAFF. In DNA, the CDR3 is TGTGCCAGCAGTTCAGGGGGCTCGAACACTGAAGCTTTCTTT.

The chain couples TRBV2 to TRBJ1-1; 10 positions match TRBD1. Trimming took 4 bases from V and 5 from J; bases not matched to a gene: 4. Germline loops: CDR1 SNHLY, CDR2 FYNNEI. The CDR3 has 14 amino acids. The CDR3 nucleotides are TGTGCCAGCAGTGGGGGGACAGGGGTAACTGAAGCTTTCTTT. This gives the protein CASSGGTGVTEAFF. Complete variable domain (other parts from reference TRBV2 and TRBJ1-1): EPEVTQTPSHQVTQMGQEVILRCVPISNHLYFYWYRQILGQKVEFLVSFYNNEISEKSEIFDDQFSVERPDGSNFTLKIRSTKLEDSAMYFCASSGGTGVTEAFFGQGTRLTVV.

V gene TRBV27 combines with J gene TRBJ2-1; D unclear. CDR3 length: 13 residues. Deletions cut 6 bases from V and 5 bases from J, with 11 bases between. Germline assignment: CDR1 MNHEY and CDR2 SMNVEV (reference sequence). CDR3 sequence (DNA): TGTGCCAGCAGACCCACTTTTAACAATGAGCAGTTCTTC. Amino acids: CASRPTFNNEQFF.

The chain combines TRBV19 with TRBJ1-1, with 8 bases lining up with TRBD1. V lost 5 bases and J lost 3; bases outside the gene matches: 8. This CDR3 contains 15 residues. Per germline, CDR1 LNHDA and CDR2 SQIVND (reference sequence). CDR3 nucleotides: TGTGCCAGTAGTGCACAAACAGGGGGTTACACTGAAGCTTTCTTT. Translating gives CASSAQTGGYTEAFF.

This chain connects TRBV10-1 to TRBJ2-6; 10 bases agree with TRBD2. This CDR3 has 18 residues. J gave up 1 base and V 5 bases, and 8 bases lay outside the gene matches. The V gene's germline CDR1 is WNHNN and CDR2 SYGVQD (reference sequence). The CDR3 nucleotides read TGCGCCAGCAGTCTCTTACTAGCGGGGAAATCTGGGGCCAACGTCCTGACTTTC. Residues: CASSLLLAGKSGANVLTF.

The chain joins TRBV29-1 to TRBJ2-1; 11 nucleotides agree with TRBD2. The trim removed 5 bases at V and 5 bases at J, leaving 11 bases unmatched. This CDR3 has 16 residues. The germline CDR1 and CDR2 sequences are SQVTM and ANQGSEA. The CDR3 loop reads CSVFGHTSGRNNEQFF. CDR3 sequence (DNA): TGCAGCGTTTTTGGACACACTAGCGGGAGAAACAATGAGCAGTTCTTC.